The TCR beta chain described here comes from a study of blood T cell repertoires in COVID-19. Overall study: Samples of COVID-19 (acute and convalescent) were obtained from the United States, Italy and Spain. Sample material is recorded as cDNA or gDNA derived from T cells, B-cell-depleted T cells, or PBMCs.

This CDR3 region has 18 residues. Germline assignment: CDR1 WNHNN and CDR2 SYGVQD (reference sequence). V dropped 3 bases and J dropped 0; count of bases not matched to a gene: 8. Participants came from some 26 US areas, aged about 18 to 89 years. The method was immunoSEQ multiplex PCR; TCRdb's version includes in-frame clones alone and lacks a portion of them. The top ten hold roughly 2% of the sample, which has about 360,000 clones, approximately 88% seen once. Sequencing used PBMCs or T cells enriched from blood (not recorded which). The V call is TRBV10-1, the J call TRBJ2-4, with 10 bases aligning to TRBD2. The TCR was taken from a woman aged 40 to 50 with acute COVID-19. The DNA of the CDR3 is TGCGCCAGCAGTGAAGGTAGCGGGGGGACCAGAGCCAAAAACATTCAGTACTTC. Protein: CASSEGSGGTRAKNIQYF.